This T cell receptor beta chain was recovered during a study of T cell changes during pregnancy in multiple sclerosis. The CDR3 runs 12 residues. Trimming took off 8 bases at V and 2 bases at J, with 10 bases between the two ends. Germline CDR1 and CDR2: MNHEY and SMNVEV (reference sequence). Repertoires were generated with immunoSEQ multiplex PCR, while TCRdb's copy carries only in-frame clones and drops some. Of about 50,000 clones listed, approximately 90% are singletons. This sequence originates from a female donor with multiple sclerosis, enrolled in a pregnancy study. The sequencing here drew on CD8+ T cells from peripheral blood mononuclear cells, taken after pregnancy. This sequence joins TRBV27 and TRBJ2-7; D might be TRBD2 (6 bases). The CDR3 loop reads CASGRPPYEQYF. As DNA, the CDR3 is TGTGCCAGCGGGAGGCCGCCCTACGAGCAGTACTTC.